These 18 T cell receptor beta chains share one sample of origin, sequenced in a study of T cell responses to AZD1222 COVID-19 vaccine. The data were produced by immunoSEQ multiplex PCR, yet TCRdb's version contains in-frame clones alone and is incomplete. The sample has about 140,000 clones, 80% to 95% seen once. The source was peripheral blood, collected on day 0 of AZD1222 vaccination. These receptors all come from an adult in good health.

This clone came up once. The rearrangement uses TRBV5-4 and TRBJ1-2, with D tentatively TRBD1 (5 bases). V lost 4 bases and J lost 8, with 12 bases in between. CDR1 is SGHNT, CDR2 YYREEE, per germline (reference sequence). The CDR3 is 12 amino acids. CDR3 sequence reads: CASSGGRKGYTF. CDR3 DNA sequence: TGTGCCAGCAGCGGGGGACGTAAGGGCTACACCTTC.

In nucleotides, the CDR3 is TGCGCCAGCAGCCAAGACCAGGGGGGTTACAATGAGCAGTTCTTC. It encodes CASSQDQGGYNEQFF. This sequence joins TRBV4-1 and TRBJ2-1; tentatively, D is TRBD1 (7 bases). The CDR3 sequence is 15 residues long. Trimming cost V 0 bases and J 4 bases, with 10 bases left between them. Germline V CDR1 and CDR2: MGHRA, YSYEKL.

The chain couples TRBV5-1 to TRBJ2-6; D possibly corresponds to TRBD2 (5 bases). The V end was cut by 0 bases, the J end by 0 bases, with 7 bases between. CDR1 is SGHRS and CDR2 is YFSETQ in the germline V gene. CDR3 length: 16 amino acids. Here the CDR3 reads CASSLGGPSGANVLTF. CDR3 in DNA: TGCGCCAGCAGCTTGGGAGGGCCCTCTGGGGCCAACGTCCTGACTTTC.

The DNA for the CDR3 is TGCGCCAGCAGCCCGTCTAATTCACCCCTCCACTTT. Its translation: CASSPSNSPLHF. The gene calls are TRBV5-1 and TRBJ1-6, with no clear D. Germline V gene data show CDR1 as SGHRS and CDR2 as YFSETQ. This CDR3 has 12 amino acids. The V end was cut by 4 bases, the J end by 6 bases, with 5 bases between. The whole variable domain, remainder taken from reference TRBV5-1 and TRBJ1-6, is KAGVTQTPRYLIKTRGQQVTLSCSPISGHRSVSWYQQTPGQGLQFLFEYFSETQRNKGNFPGRFSGRQFSNSRSEMNVSTLELGDSALYLCASSPSNSPLHFGNGTRLTVT.

The J gene is TRBJ2-1, the V gene TRBV19; 12 nucleotides align to TRBD2. This CDR3 is 15 amino acids long. From germline, CDR1 is LNHDA and CDR2 SQIVND (reference sequence). With 5 bases clipped from V and 10 bases from J, the junction kept 9 bases outside the gene matches. CDR3 loop: CASSARLAGDPEQFF. The DNA for the CDR3 is TGTGCCAGTAGTGCACGACTAGCGGGAGACCCCGAGCAGTTCTTC.

The chain employs TRBV7-8 and TRBJ2-1; 8 nucleotides line up with TRBD1. Germline CDR1 SGHVS, CDR2 FQNEAQ. The junction had 11 bases not matched to a gene; V was cut back by 4 bases and J by 12 bases. The CDR3 loop spans 14 amino acids. CDR3 residues: CASSSRQGPHWQFF. In DNA form, the CDR3 reads TGTGCCAGCAGCTCAAGACAGGGGCCTCACTGGCAGTTCTTC.

Points on this clone: The sample holds other DNA sequences that translate to the same CDR3. DNA of the CDR3: TGTGCCATCAGTGAGTCCGGGGGACAGGGGAATTCACCCCTCCACTTT. Translation: CAISESGGQGNSPLHF. The chain carries TRBV10-3 and TRBJ1-6; 10 positions agree with TRBD1. Germline V lookup: CDR1 ENHRY, CDR2 SYGVKD. CDR3 size: 16 residues. Losses at the gene ends were 0 bases for V and 7 bases for J; bases not matched to a gene: 3.

The CDR3 here is CASSPQSYNEQFF. The CDR3 nucleotides read TGTGCCAGCAGCCCCCAGTCTTACAATGAGCAGTTCTTC. This rearrangement joins TRBV7-3 to TRBJ2-1; D remains ambiguous. V was cut by 5 bases and J by 4 bases, with 9 bases left in between. CDR1 and CDR2 (germline): SGHTA, FQGTGA. The CDR3 runs 13 residues. The variable domain in full, with the rest retrieved from reference TRBV7-3 and TRBJ2-1, is GAGVSQTPSNKVTEKGKYVELRCDPISGHTALYWYRQSLGQGPEFLIYFQGTGAADDSGLPNDRFFAVRPEGSVSTLKIQRTERGDSAVYLCASSPQSYNEQFFGPGTRLTVL.

The chain carries TRBV7-3 and TRBJ2-3; D not certain. Per the germline V gene, CDR1 is SGHTA and CDR2 is FQGTGA. V lost 0 bases and J lost 0, with 7 bases in between. There are 15 residues in the CDR3. CDR3: CASSLTMRSTDTQYF. CDR3 DNA: TGTGCCAGCAGCTTAACGATGAGGAGCACAGATACGCAGTATTTT.

This clone was seen once. The chain links TRBV7-9 to TRBJ2-1; D is unclear. V lost 1 base, J lost 6 bases, and 7 bases lay in between. The germline V gene has CDR1 SEHNR and CDR2 FQNEAQ (reference sequence). This CDR3 has 13 residues. CDR3 sequence (DNA): TGTGCCAGCAGCTTAGGCTACTCCAATGAGCAGTTCTTC. Translated: CASSLGYSNEQFF.

This rearrangement joins TRBV6-5 to TRBJ2-1; 7 bases fit TRBD2. The CDR3 contains 14 residues. Germline-derived CDR1 and CDR2 are MNHEY and SVGAGI. The V segment lost 1 base and the J segment 7 bases; nucleotides outside the gene matches: 4. DNA of the CDR3: TGTGCCAGCAGTTACTGGGGGGGGACGAATGAGCAGTTCTTC. As protein: CASSYWGGTNEQFF.

The J gene is TRBJ2-2, the V gene TRBV5-1; 13 bases agree with TRBD2. V lost 1 base to trimming and J lost 4 bases; unmatched junction nucleotides: 7. CDR1 is SGHRS and CDR2 is YFSETQ in the germline V gene. The CDR3 contains 18 residues. This CDR3 is CASSLLSGTSGTTGELFF. CDR3 sequence (DNA): TGCGCCAGCAGCTTGCTTTCTGGGACTAGCGGGACCACCGGGGAGCTGTTTTTT.

This clone came up a few times. The genes are TRBV28 and TRBJ1-2; D not resolved. The CDR3 has 12 amino acids. Germline loops: CDR1 MDHEN, CDR2 SYDVKM. V was trimmed by 6 bases and J by 8 bases, leaving 13 bases between them. The CDR3 spells CASSSWVLGYTF. The DNA for the CDR3 is TGTGCCAGCAGCTCCTGGGTTTTGGGCTACACCTTC.

This clone showed up just a few times. Other DNA sequences from this sample encode an identical CDR3 as well. The chain is built from TRBV5-1 and TRBJ1-2; 8 bases fit TRBD1. Trimming removed 3 bases from V and 4 bases from J; junction bases left unmatched: 5. This CDR3 contains 14 residues. CDR1 SGHRS and CDR2 YFSETQ come from the germline V gene. The CDR3, as DNA: TGCGCCAGCAGCTCGACAGGGGCGGGCTATGGCTACACCTTC. Translating gives CASSSTGAGYGYTF.

This clone is a singleton in its sample. The gene calls are TRBV11-2 and TRBJ2-3; maybe TRBD2 (7 bases). The CDR3 runs to 13 residues. Germline V gene lookup returns CDR1 SGHAT and CDR2 FQNNGV. Trimming pared 0 bases from V and 7 bases from J, leaving 8 bases between. The CDR3 nucleotides read TGTGCCAGCAGCTTAGAGGGGGGGCATACGCAGTATTTT. Protein: CASSLEGGHTQYF.

Here the CDR3 reads CASSGGETPGETQYF. Here the CDR3 DNA reads TGTGCCAGCAGTGGAGGGGAAACCCCGGGAGAGACCCAGTACTTC. This rearrangement joins TRBV28 to TRBJ2-5, with D possibly TRBD2 on 6 matching bases. Per germline, CDR1 MDHEN and CDR2 SYDVKM. This CDR3 is 15 amino acids long. V was pared by 5 bases and J by 4 bases, with 17 bases between.

The V gene is TRBV12-3 or TRBV12-4, the J gene TRBJ2-5; D is undetermined. V was shortened by 7 bases and J by 1 base, with 10 bases between the two germline ends. The CDR3 totals 13 residues. CDR3 loop: CASTRGSQETQYF. The CDR3 DNA is TGTGCCAGCACGAGAGGTTCCCAAGAGACCCAGTACTTC.

The chain recombines TRBV6-2 or TRBV6-3 with TRBJ1-4, with no clear D. This CDR3 is built from 13 residues. The V end lost 6 bases, the J end lost 5 bases, and 10 bases lay between the germline ends. Germline V gene data show CDR1 as MNHEY and CDR2 as SVGEGT. The CDR3 DNA is TGTGCCAGCAGCTCAACAGCAAATGAAAAACTGTTTTTT. Translation gives CASSSTANEKLFF.